This T cell receptor (beta chain) was obtained from a study of T cells after yellow fever vaccination. The wider study: Any fraction with a low cell number was prepared using SMART-Seq v4 Ultra Low Input. Overall study results and limits: Weaker in magnitude, the secondary response showed a faster peak on day 5 versus 15. Post-booster samples contained most primary-vaccination clones (approximately 95% CD4, around 89% CD8). There was a small share of clonotypes that showed up in both the CD4 and CD8 compartments.

This clonotype was observed many times. What it recognizes is unknown. TCRdb independently ran MiXCR on the 5' RACE reads; one entry per CDR3 protein. The table shows about 140,000 distinct CDR3 sequences, with under 8% occurring only once. Sequences were derived from CD4+ T cells sorted from PBMCs, sampled 10 days after the yellow fever booster vaccination. The clonotype comes from a man aged 30-40 years who received the YFV17D yellow fever vaccine.

CDR3 in amino acids: CASSSIAGGAYEQYF. The CDR3 DNA sequence: TGTGCCAGCAGCTCCATAGCGGGAGGGGCCTACGAGCAGTACTTC. V gene TRBV7-2 combines with J gene TRBJ2-7, with 11 bases that match TRBD2. This CDR3 is 15 amino acids long. The germline gives CDR1 SGHTA, CDR2 FQGNSA. With V trimmed by 4 bases and J by 2 bases, 4 bases remained unmatched. The full variable domain, its missing parts supplied by reference TRBV7-2 and TRBJ2-7, is GAGVSQSPSNKVTEKGKDVELRCDPISGHTALYWYRQSLGQGLEFLIYFQGNSAPDKSGLPSDRFSAERTGGSVSTLTIQRTQQEDSAVYLCASSSIAGGAYEQYFGPGTRLTVT.